One and the same sample provided the 16 T cell receptor beta chains below, sequenced in a study of blood T cells in healthy people across ages. Together with a sample-barcoded 5' primer, a J-beta primer mix was included in a second PCR lasting about 7 to 11 cycles. MiXCR, run by TCRdb on the 5' RACE reads, gives a single entry per CDR3 protein. Of roughly 1.6 million distinct CDR3 sequences in the sample, roughly 32% were seen once. The sample consisted of blood. These receptors were taken from a woman in her 30s in good health.

The V call is TRBV7-2, the J call TRBJ2-3; D gene unclear. The ends were cut back, 3 bases at V and 0 bases at J, with 10 bases in the middle. This CDR3 comprises 15 residues. Germline CDR1 is SGHTA and CDR2 is FQGNSA. The CDR3 DNA is TGTGCCAGCAGCTTGAGACCACCCAGCACAGATACGCAGTATTTT. It is translated as CASSLRPPSTDTQYF. The variable domain in full, completed from reference TRBV7-2 and TRBJ2-3, reads GAGVSQSPSNKVTEKGKDVELRCDPISGHTALYWYRQSLGQGLEFLIYFQGNSAPDKSGLPSDRFSAERTGGSVSTLTIQRTQQEDSAVYLCASSLRPPSTDTQYFGPGTRLTVL.

This clonotype was observed a few times. The CDR3 loop reads CASSFFRGEDTQYF. CDR3 sequence (DNA): TGTGCCAGCAGTTTCTTCAGGGGAGAAGATACGCAGTATTTT. This chain joins TRBV12-3 or TRBV12-4 and TRBJ2-3; possible D gene TRBD1, 6 bases. The CDR3 runs to 14 residues. The V gene lost 3 bases and the J gene lost 5 bases, with 12 bases spanning the gap.

The table lists this clonotype with a few counts. The junction shows a germline mismatch at one end, possibly a read error. The chain employs TRBV2 and TRBJ1-1, with TRBD1 identical over 8 bases. Germline V CDR1 and CDR2: SNHLY, FYNNEI. The CDR3 sequence is 13 residues long. In DNA, the CDR3 is TGCCAGCAGTCTGGACAGGGTCAGGGTGAAGCTTTCTTT. This translates into CQQSGQGQGEAFF.

The chain employs TRBV2 and TRBJ2-3; 11 positions match TRBD2. This CDR3 is 15 amino acids long. Germline CDR1 SNHLY, CDR2 FYNNEI. J lost 7 bases, V lost 6 bases, and 9 bases had no gene match. CDR3 in DNA: TGTGCCAGCAGCGCTACTAGCGGGAGAGGGTATACGCAGTATTTT. Protein product: CASSATSGRGYTQYF.

This clonotype was picked up a small number of times. The chain links TRBV7-2 to TRBJ2-5; 8 bases line up with TRBD2. The CDR3 has 15 residues. Unmatched junction bases numbered 11, after V lost 6 bases and J lost 5 bases. Germline values: CDR1 SGHTA, CDR2 FQGNSA. DNA of the CDR3: TGTGCCAGCAGTTTATTTGCGGGAGGACGGGAGACCCAGTACTTC. Translated, it gives CASSLFAGGRETQYF.

Note on this clonotype: Compared with germline, one end of the junction differs, possibly owing to a read error. The genes are TRBV28 and TRBJ1-1; 7 bases match TRBD1. CDR1 and CDR2 from the germline V gene are MDHEN and SYDVKM. This CDR3 comprises 14 residues. The CDR3: CVSTKDRELTEAFF. DNA for the CDR3: TGTGTCAGCACGAAAGACAGGGAACTCACTGAAGCTTTCTTT.

V gene TRBV10-1 combines with J gene TRBJ2-3; 10 bases fit TRBD2. The V gene end was trimmed by 3 bases and the J gene end by 3 bases; junction bases not matched to a gene: 6. Germline V CDR1 and CDR2: WNHNN, SYGVQD (reference sequence). The CDR3 covers 16 residues. CDR3 region: CASSDHLAGETDTQYF. CDR3 bases: TGCGCCAGCAGTGACCACCTAGCGGGAGAGACAGATACGCAGTATTTT.

This clonotype was detected ten times or more. The CDR3 coding sequence is TGTGCCACGAAAGACAGGGGGAACACTGAAGCTTTCTTT. This encodes CATKDRGNTEAFF. The chain recombines TRBV24-1 with TRBJ1-1; TRBD1 matches at 8 bases. The CDR3 has 13 amino acids. The V gene end was trimmed by 10 bases and the J gene end by 1 base; junction bases not matched to a gene: 4. Germline assignment: CDR1 KGHDR and CDR2 SFDVKD.

This rearrangement joins TRBV10-1 to TRBJ2-1; D gene uncertain. The CDR3 runs 14 residues. Germline values: CDR1 WNHNN, CDR2 SYGVQD (reference sequence). V lost 4 bases to trimming and J lost 7 bases, with 14 bases between them. This CDR3 is CASSAGPPGNEQFF. CDR3 DNA sequence: TGCGCCAGCAGTGCGGGCCCTCCGGGTAATGAGCAGTTCTTC.

The chain has TRBV11-2 and TRBJ2-7, with D possibly matching TRBD2 (6 bases). Germline V lookup: CDR1 SGHAT, CDR2 FQNNGV. The CDR3 runs to 16 residues. The V gene lost 5 bases and the J gene lost 4 bases, with 21 bases spanning the gap. The CDR3 DNA follows: TGTGCCAGCAGCGCGTGGGCGGGCGGGGCGGTTTACGAGCAGTACTTC. Its protein is CASSAWAGGAVYEQYF.

The CDR3 bases are TGTGCCAGCAGCTTGAGGGGACTGCTACAGGGATCGAGACTGGGTGAGCAGTTCTTC. Translating it yields CASSLRGLLQGSRLGEQFF. V gene TRBV7-9 combines with J gene TRBJ2-1; tentatively, D is TRBD1 or TRBD2 (6 bases each). V was shortened by 3 bases and J by 9 bases, with 30 bases between the two germline ends. The CDR3 contains 19 residues. Germline CDR1 and CDR2: SEHNR and FQNEAQ (reference sequence).

This clonotype was seen a few times. The chain uses TRBV29-1 and TRBJ1-1; tentative D call: TRBD1 (6 bases). There are 14 residues in the CDR3. The germline gives CDR1 SQVTM, CDR2 ANQGSEA. V lost 1 base to trimming and J lost 5 bases, with 14 bases between them. CDR3 coding DNA: TGCAGCGTTGAAGTCCTGGGGGCGCGGACTGAAGCTTTCTTT. This encodes CSVEVLGARTEAFF.

This clonotype has a handful of counts. The V gene is TRBV6-1, the J gene TRBJ2-6; 9 positions match TRBD2. Germline assignment: CDR1 MNHNS and CDR2 SASEGT. V lost 1 base and J lost 0; bases outside the gene matches: 13. The CDR3 runs to 21 residues. DNA of the CDR3: TGTGCCAGCAGTGAAGGGATCCTGACTAGCGGCGAATACTCTGGGGCCAACGTCCTGACTTTC. Translation: CASSEGILTSGEYSGANVLTF.

This clonotype occurred a few times. The chain joins TRBV7-9 to TRBJ1-2; 8 nucleotides line up with TRBD1. V was pared by 5 bases and J by 5 bases, with 13 bases of the junction left unmatched. CDR3 length equals 16 residues. Germline CDR1 reads SEHNR; CDR2 reads FQNEAQ (reference sequence). The CDR3 region is CASSDRGRTGRYGYTF. The DNA for the CDR3 is TGTGCCAGCAGCGACCGTGGAAGGACAGGGAGATATGGCTACACCTTC.

The genes are TRBV12-3 or TRBV12-4 and TRBJ2-3; tentative D call: TRBD2 (7 bases). CDR3 length equals 18 residues. Trimming took off 6 bases at V and 2 bases at J, with 24 bases between the two ends. CDR3 region: CASSPIWGIGGATDTQYF. CDR3 DNA sequence: TGTGCCAGCAGCCCCATCTGGGGGATAGGGGGGGCCACAGATACGCAGTATTTT.

The rearrangement joins TRBV28 to TRBJ2-7; D is unclear. CDR3 length: 10 amino acids. Germline assignment: CDR1 MDHEN and CDR2 SYDVKM. The ends were cut back, 1 base at V and 8 bases at J, with 3 bases in the middle. The chain's CDR3 is CASSLYKQYF. In DNA form, the CDR3 reads TGTGCCAGCAGTTTATACAAGCAGTACTTC.